One and the same sample provided the 3 T cell receptor beta chains below, sequenced in a study of tumor-infiltrating T cells and Merkel cell polyomavirus. Whole-study context: The T cells studied were KLL-specific CD8+ cells against Merkel polyomavirus.

The assay was immunoSEQ multiplex PCR, and TCRdb's table has in-frame clones only and misses some. The sample gives 25,000 or so clones, 87% of which show up once; roughly 2.6% is in the top ten. Every patient's tumor was robustly positive for Merkel cell polyomavirus Large T antigen on immunohistochemistry. The sample consisted of lymph node tissue. The receptors shown here come from a man aged 50-59 years with Merkel cell carcinoma.

This clone was recorded only once. The chain joins TRBV30 to TRBJ2-2, with 9 bases matching TRBD1. CDR1 is GTSNPN, CDR2 SVGIG, per germline (reference sequence). After removal of 3 bases from V and 4 bases from J, the junction contained 9 bases not matched to a gene. The CDR3 runs 16 residues. The CDR3 reads CAWSGNDRGFTGELFF. The CDR3 region has the DNA TGTGCCTGGAGCGGAAATGACAGGGGGTTCACCGGGGAGCTGTTTTTT.

CDR3 in DNA: TGTGCCAGTAGTATAGTAGGGGGTGCTCAGCCCCAGCATTTT. Protein: CASSIVGGAQPQHF. The gene calls are TRBV19 and TRBJ1-5, with a tentative D call TRBD1 (6 bases). The CDR3 spans 14 residues. CDR1 is LNHDA, CDR2 SQIVND, per germline (reference sequence). V was shortened by 1 base and J by 6 bases, with 10 bases between the two germline ends.

V gene TRBV5-1 combines with J gene TRBJ2-1; D perhaps matches TRBD1 (6 bases). CDR3 length equals 15 residues. Germline V gives CDR1 SGHRS, CDR2 YFSETQ. V lost 1 base and J 9 bases, leaving 17 bases between the germline ends. In DNA form, the CDR3 reads TGCGCCAGCAGCTTGAGGGACACCCCGCCTGGTGAGCAGTTCTTC. It translates to CASSLRDTPPGEQFF.